The rows below give T cell receptor beta chains drawn from one sample of a study of blood T cell repertoires in COVID-19. Profiled with immunoSEQ multiplex PCR; TCRdb holds only in-frame clones, not every one. The repertoire holds approximately 75,000 clones, with more than 80% as singletons. The sequenced material came from peripheral blood. These receptors were collected from a human donor in a cohort sampled during active COVID-19. Each CDR3 is given with its conserved first and last residue. The D gene is left open where the match is weak. Size values are once, few and many counts, or a class for expanded clones, and some rows have none.

V: TRBV5-1
D: .
J: TRBJ2-7
size: .
CDR3: CASSLALDTYEQYF
DNA: TGCGCCAGCAGCTTGGCGTTAGATACCTACGAGCAGTACTTC

V: TRBV27
D: .
J: TRBJ2-2
size: .
CDR3: CASSLGTALGELFF
DNA: TGTGCCAGCAGTTTAGGCACAGCTCTCGGGGAGCTGTTTTTT

V: TRBV28
D: .
J: TRBJ1-3
size: .
CDR3: CASRSSGAAGNTIYF
DNA: TGTGCCAGCAGATCAAGTGGGGCAGCTGGAAACACCATATATTTT

V: TRBV9
D: .
J: TRBJ1-1
size: .
CDR3: CASSADMMNTEAFF
DNA: TGTGCCAGCAGCGCCGACATGATGAACACTGAAGCTTTCTTT

V: TRBV19
D: .
J: TRBJ2-7
size: .
CDR3: CASRRTHEGAYEQYF
DNA: TGTGCCAGTAGGAGGACCCACGAAGGGGCCTACGAGCAGTACTTC

V: TRBV18
D: .
J: TRBJ1-1
size: .
CDR3: CASSSDSPNTEAFF
DNA: TGTGCCAGCTCATCCGACTCACCGAACACTGAAGCTTTCTTT

V: TRBV9
D: TRBD2
J: TRBJ2-5
size: .
CDR3: CASSSGTRDQETQYF
DNA: TGTGCCAGCAGCTCCGGGACTAGGGATCAAGAGACCCAGTACTTC

V: TRBV18
D: .
J: TRBJ1-4
size: once
CDR3: CASSGGTTNEKLFF
DNA: TGTGCCAGCTCAGGGGGCACAACTAATGAAAAACTGTTTTTT

V: TRBV5-6
D: TRBD1
J: TRBJ1-2
size: .
CDR3: CASSLGTGGGYTF
DNA: TGTGCCAGCAGCTTAGGGACAGGGGGTGGCTACACCTTC

V: TRBV11-3
D: TRBD1
J: TRBJ2-2
size: .
CDR3: CASSSAQGAGELFF
DNA: TGTGCCAGCAGCTCAGCACAGGGGGCCGGGGAGCTGTTTTTT

V: TRBV10-2
D: TRBD2
J: TRBJ2-3
size: .
CDR3: CASSEALAGDRYTDTQYF
DNA: TGCGCCAGCAGTGAGGCCCTAGCGGGGGACCGATACACAGATACGCAGTATTTT

V: TRBV6-5
D: .
J: TRBJ1-1
size: .
CDR3: CASSTRRGGIEAFF
DNA: TGTGCCAGCAGTACCCGCCGGGGAGGGATTGAAGCTTTCTTT

V: TRBV7-9
D: TRBD2
J: TRBJ2-2
size: .
CDR3: CASSPLSGGAGELFF
DNA: TGTGCCAGCAGTCCCCTTAGCGGGGGGGCCGGGGAGCTGTTTTTT

V: TRBV2
D: .
J: TRBJ1-3
size: .
CDR3: CASSGGTFGNTIYF
DNA: TGTGCCAGCAGTGGAGGGACATTTGGAAACACCATATATTTT

V: TRBV6-1
D: .
J: TRBJ1-1
size: .
CDR3: CASSALGGARRTEAFF
DNA: TGTGCCAGCAGTGCCCTTGGGGGGGCGCGAAGGACTGAAGCTTTCTTT

V: TRBV7-8
D: .
J: TRBJ1-2
size: .
CDR3: CASSLQGVAFYGYTF
DNA: TGTGCCAGCAGCTTACAGGGCGTAGCCTTCTATGGCTACACCTTC

V: TRBV28
D: .
J: TRBJ1-2
size: .
CDR3: CASRELHRENYGYTF
DNA: TGTGCCAGCAGGGAACTGCACAGGGAAAACTATGGCTACACCTTC

V: TRBV6-5
D: TRBD1
J: TRBJ1-2
size: .
CDR3: CASSSGQGALGYTF
DNA: TGTGCCAGCAGTTCCGGACAGGGGGCGTTGGGCTACACCTTC

V: TRBV29-1
D: .
J: TRBJ1-4
size: .
CDR3: CSVEDPRESEKLFF
DNA: TGCAGCGTTGAAGATCCGAGGGAGAGCGAAAAACTGTTTTTT

V: TRBV9
D: .
J: TRBJ1-2
size: .
CDR3: CASSAVYGYTF
DNA: TGTGCCAGCAGCGCAGTTTATGGCTACACCTTC

V: TRBV28
D: .
J: TRBJ2-7
size: .
CDR3: CASSFAGGYYEQYF
DNA: TGTGCCAGCAGTTTTGCAGGAGGGTACTACGAGCAGTACTTC

V: TRBV5-1
D: .
J: TRBJ2-3
size: .
CDR3: CASSPRDSTDTQYF
DNA: TGCGCCAGCAGCCCTCGGGATAGCACAGATACGCAGTATTTT

V: TRBV7-2
D: .
J: TRBJ1-1
size: .
CDR3: CASSLVGGNTEAFF
DNA: TGTGCCAGCAGCTTAGTCGGGGGGAACACTGAAGCTTTCTTT

V: TRBV6-1
D: TRBD2
J: TRBJ2-3
size: .
CDR3: CASSEARGLPSTDTQYF
DNA: TGTGCCAGCAGTGAAGCGCGGGGACTACCAAGCACAGATACGCAGTATTTT